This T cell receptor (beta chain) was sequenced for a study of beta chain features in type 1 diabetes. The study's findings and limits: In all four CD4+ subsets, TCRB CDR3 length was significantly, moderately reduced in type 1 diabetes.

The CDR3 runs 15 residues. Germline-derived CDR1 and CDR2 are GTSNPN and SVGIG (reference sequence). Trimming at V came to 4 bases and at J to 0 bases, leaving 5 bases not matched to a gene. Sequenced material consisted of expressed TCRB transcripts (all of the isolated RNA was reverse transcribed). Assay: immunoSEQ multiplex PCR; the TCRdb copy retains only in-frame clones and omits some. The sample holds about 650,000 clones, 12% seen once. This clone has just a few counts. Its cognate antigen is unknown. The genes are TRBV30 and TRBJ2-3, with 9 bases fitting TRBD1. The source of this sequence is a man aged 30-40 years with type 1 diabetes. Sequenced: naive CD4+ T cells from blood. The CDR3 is CAWIPGTGSTDTQYF. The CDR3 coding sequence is TGTGCCTGGATCCCCGGGACAGGGAGCACAGATACGCAGTATTTT.